One sample yielded the 11 T cell receptor beta chains listed below, sequenced in a study of shared clonotypes between healthy human individuals. The repertoire was sequenced with immunoSEQ multiplex PCR; TCRdb's copy has only in-frame clones and lacks some. The repertoire holds roughly 640,000 clones, with roughly 70% as singletons. The material sequenced was memory CD4+ T cells sorted from blood. Subset described: CD45RA-negative fraction. All receptors derive from a woman aged 25 to 39 in good health.

The genes are TRBV28 and TRBJ1-2; D is unresolved. V was trimmed by 1 base and J by 2 bases, leaving 11 bases between them. Per germline, CDR1 MDHEN and CDR2 SYDVKM. The CDR3 length is 15 residues. The CDR3 is CASSLSPESNYGYTF. The CDR3 nucleotides read TGTGCCAGCAGTTTATCTCCAGAAAGCAACTATGGCTACACCTTC.

The J gene is TRBJ2-1, the V gene TRBV9, with no clear D. Germline V lookup: CDR1 SGDLS, CDR2 YYNGEE. CDR3 length: 14 residues. V lost 0 bases and J 3 bases, leaving 7 bases between the germline ends. In DNA form, the CDR3 reads TGTGCCAGCAGCGTAGACCTAGTCTACAATGAGCAGTTCTTC. This sequence encodes CASSVDLVYNEQFF.

This clone was seen a few times. The same CDR3 also results from other DNA sequences found in this sample. This chain connects TRBV7-3 to TRBJ2-1; D might be TRBD2 (6 bases). Germline assignment: CDR1 SGHTA and CDR2 FQGTGA. The CDR3 runs to 15 residues. Trimming shortened V by 5 bases and J by 3 bases, and 14 bases separated the two germline ends. The CDR3: CASSLGSGLYNEQFF. CDR3 coding DNA: TGTGCCAGCAGCCTTGGATCGGGACTCTACAATGAGCAGTTCTTC.

This clone was seen ten or more times. The chain employs TRBV11-1 and TRBJ2-3; 7 positions agree with TRBD2. With 7 bases clipped from V and 0 bases from J, the junction kept 10 bases outside the gene matches. Germline V gene data show CDR1 as SGHAT and CDR2 as FQDESV (reference sequence). The CDR3 contains 16 residues. Here the CDR3 reads CASTKKNSGSTDTQYF. In DNA form, the CDR3 reads TGTGCCAGCACCAAGAAGAATAGCGGGAGCACAGATACGCAGTATTTT.

The chain recombines TRBV10-3 with TRBJ2-7, with TRBD1 identical over 7 bases. Germline trimming cut 10 bases from V and 0 bases from J; bases unmatched to any gene: 3. The CDR3 is made up of 12 amino acids. Germline-derived CDR1 and CDR2 are ENHRY and SYGVKD. The chain's CDR3 is CATWDSSYEQYF. In DNA form, the CDR3 reads TGTGCCACCTGGGACAGCTCCTACGAGCAGTACTTC.

The V and J genes are TRBV5-4 and TRBJ2-3; TRBD2 might be the D (6 bases). The CDR3 loop spans 16 amino acids. The V end was cut by 0 bases, the J end by 2 bases, with 13 bases between. CDR1 and CDR2 from the germline V gene are SGHNT and YYREEE (reference sequence). The DNA of the CDR3 is TGTGCCAGCAGCTTGGCGAAGGTAGCGGCCACAGATACGCAGTATTTT. Its translation is CASSLAKVAATDTQYF.

The chain joins TRBV5-1 to TRBJ1-4, with 7 positions matching TRBD1. In germline, CDR1 is SGHRS, CDR2 YFSETQ. The CDR3 spans 15 residues. V was clipped by 1 base and J by 6 bases; unmatched bases: 6. The CDR3 here is CASSLPTGEDEKLFF. The CDR3 nucleotides are TGCGCCAGCAGCTTGCCTACAGGGGAGGATGAAAAACTGTTTTTT.

The chain is built from TRBV29-1 and TRBJ2-6, with a weak D call TRBD1 (6 bases). The CDR3 consists of 15 residues. V was clipped by 4 bases and J by 0 bases, with 10 bases between them. Germline loops: CDR1 SQVTM, CDR2 ANQGSEA. CDR3 bases: TGCAGCGTTGGGACAGTGAGCTCTGGGGCCAACGTCCTGACTTTC. As protein: CSVGTVSSGANVLTF.

The genes are TRBV27 and TRBJ2-1, with D perhaps TRBD1 (6 bases). Trimming left V 3 bases short and J 7 bases short, with 13 bases between. Germline CDR1 MNHEY, CDR2 SMNVEV (reference sequence). There are 14 residues in the CDR3. In nucleotides, the CDR3 is TGTGCCAGCAGTTTTGGACAGCGCTCAAATGAGCAGTTCTTC. Its protein product is CASSFGQRSNEQFF.

V and J are TRBV13 and TRBJ2-7, with a tentative D call TRBD2 (5 bases). Germline CDR1 is PRHDT and CDR2 is FYEKMQ (reference sequence). V lost 4 bases and J 3 bases, leaving 16 bases between the germline ends. This CDR3 is 15 amino acids long. The DNA of the CDR3 is TGTGCCAGCAGCTCCCGGGGAGCCCATCACTACGAGCAGTACTTC. Protein product: CASSSRGAHHYEQYF.

The V gene is TRBV29-1, the J gene TRBJ2-2; 10 bases map to TRBD1. There are 17 residues in the CDR3. J gave up 2 bases and V 6 bases, and 12 bases lay outside the gene matches. From germline, CDR1 is SQVTM and CDR2 ANQGSEA. CDR3 residues: CSVTTRDRGFNTGELFF. DNA of the CDR3: TGCAGCGTGACGACCCGGGACAGGGGATTTAACACCGGGGAGCTGTTTTTT.